The table lists the clone carrying this TCR beta chain with a count of one. Two negative PCRs, clearance, or symptom resolution had been documented for recovered Cohort 3 donors. The length of the CDR3 is 13 residues. The V end was cut by 3 bases, the J end by 3 bases, with 9 bases between. This entry is derived from a study of blood T cell repertoires in COVID-19. The method was immunoSEQ multiplex PCR; TCRdb's version includes in-frame clones alone and lacks a portion of them. This table holds approximately 330,000 clones, 89% found once. This chain links TRBV12-3 or TRBV12-4 with TRBJ2-7; D uncertain. This clonotype was obtained from a woman aged 30 to 39 who had recovered from COVID-19. The specimen was PBMCs or T cells enriched from blood (not recorded which). DNA of the CDR3: TGTGCCAGCAGTTTCTCTATATTCTACGAGCAGTACTTC. Its translation is CASSFSIFYEQYF.